This TCR beta chain was obtained from a study of OX40 agonist ivuxolimab in advanced cancers. The method was immunoSEQ multiplex PCR; TCRdb's version includes in-frame clones alone and lacks a portion of them. The sample records approximately 130,000 clones, 90% to 95% being singletons. V lost 7 bases, J lost 7 bases, and 20 bases lay in between. From germline, CDR1 is LNHDA and CDR2 SQIVND (reference sequence). This CDR3 spans 14 amino acids. This chain joins TRBV19 and TRBJ2-7; D is perhaps TRBD2 (6 bases). This clonotype originated in an adult with an advanced solid tumor such as melanoma, head and neck, liver or kidney cancer. The sample consisted of CD4+ or CD8+ T cells sorted from blood, taken in a trial of the OX40 agonist ivuxolimab. CDR3 protein: CASNLAGRRAEQYF. CDR3 DNA: TGTGCCAGTAATTTGGCGGGGCGAAGGGCGGAGCAGTACTTC.